This is a list of T cell receptor beta chains from one sample in a study of blood T cells in healthy people across ages. TCRdb passed the 5' RACE reads through MiXCR, listing each CDR3 protein once. The sample includes 950,000 to 1,200,000 distinct CDR3 sequences, less than 45% seen only once; the top ten take less than 15%. The sequenced sample was blood. The receptors here all came from a man aged 18 to 35 in good health. CDR3s include the opening cysteine and the closing phenylalanine or tryptophan. A D gene is named only where the DNA matches it firmly. A clone size is listed for some rows: how often the clone was seen (once, few, many), or a class if it is expanded.

v_gene	j_gene	abundance	d_gene	CDR3nt	CDR3aa
TRBV27	TRBJ2-1	few	NA	TGTGCCAGCACCCGGACGGGGGACAGCTCCTACAATGAGCAGTTCTTC	CASTRTGDSSYNEQFF
TRBV4-2	TRBJ2-3	NA	NA	TGTGCCAGCAGCCAAGATGGTGTAAGCAGAGATACGCAGTATTTT	CASSQDGVSRDTQYF
TRBV5-1	TRBJ1-4	NA	TRBD1	TGCGCCAGCAGCTTGGGCAGGGGGCCTGCAACTAATGAAAAACTGTTTTTT	CASSLGRGPATNEKLFF
TRBV12-3/TRBV12-4	TRBJ2-3	few	TRBD2	TGTGCCAGCAGTTTGGGACTAGCGAGAGATACGCAGTATTTT	CASSLGLARDTQYF
TRBV6-2/TRBV6-3	TRBJ1-4	few	NA	TGTGCCAGCTACGGACGGGACGATGAAAAACTGTTTTTT	CASYGRDDEKLFF
TRBV29-1	TRBJ2-5	many	NA	TGCAGCCCTTGCCGGGCCACGAATTACCAAGAGACCCAGTACTTC	CSPCRATNYQETQYF
TRBV10-3	TRBJ1-2	once	TRBD1	TGTGCCATCAGTGAGTCCGGGACAGGGGTCCATGGCTACACCTTC	CAISESGTGVHGYTF
TRBV2	TRBJ2-3	NA	TRBD2	TGTGCCAGCATCCCAATCCGCGGGAATAGCGGGGTGGTCACAGATACGCAGTATTTT	CASIPIRGNSGVVTDTQYF
TRBV29-1	TRBJ1-1	few	NA	TGCAGCGGTCTGGGGGGTACGATGGATGAAGCTTTCTTT	CSGLGGTMDEAFF
TRBV12-5	TRBJ1-2	NA	NA	TGTGCTAGTGGTTTGGGGGCAGTTACTAACTATGGCCACACCTTC	CASGLGAVTNYGHTF
TRBV6-5	TRBJ1-5	NA	NA	TGTGCCAGCAGGAACGGGGTGAGCAATCAGCCCCAGCATTTT	CASRNGVSNQPQHF
TRBV9	TRBJ1-2	few	NA	TGTGCCAGCAGCGTAAGCGAGGGCCGGTATGGCTACACCTTC	CASSVSEGRYGYTF
TRBV9	TRBJ1-2	few	NA	TGTGCCAGCAGCGTACCAGGGCTGTTCACCTTC	CASSVPGLFTF
TRBV20-1	TRBJ2-3	few	NA	TGCAGTGCTAGGCGGCACCCCACAGATACGCAGTATTTT	CSARRHPTDTQYF
TRBV27	TRBJ2-3	NA	TRBD2	TGTGCCAGCAGTCCGTCTCTGGGACTACGTTCGGATACGCAGTATTTT	CASSPSLGLRSDTQYF
TRBV12-3/TRBV12-4	TRBJ2-3	few	NA	TGTGCCAGCAGTGTTGGAGGCTCAGATACGCAGTATTTT	CASSVGGSDTQYF
TRBV9	TRBJ2-1	NA	TRBD1	TGTGCCAGCAGCGCCCAGACAGGGGTGGTTCTCAATGAGCAGTTCTTC	CASSAQTGVVLNEQFF
TRBV12-3/TRBV12-4	TRBJ2-1	many	NA	TGTGCCAGCAGTTTGGCGGGGCCCTACAATGAGCAGTTCTTC	CASSLAGPYNEQFF
TRBV20-1	TRBJ1-6	few	NA	TGCAGTGCTAGTCAAACCGGGACCCCTAATTCACCCCTCCACTTT	CSASQTGTPNSPLHF
TRBV6-5	TRBJ1-1	NA	NA	TGTGCCAGCAGTTCCGGTCTGGGGAACAGGGAGGGCACTGAAGCTTTCTTT	CASSSGLGNREGTEAFF
TRBV10-3	TRBJ2-1	NA	TRBD2	TGTGCCATCAGTGGTGATAGCGGGGGTGCGCGGAATGAGCAGTTCTTC	CAISGDSGGARNEQFF
TRBV12-3/TRBV12-4	TRBJ2-7	NA	NA	TGTGCCAGCAGTCTCGAGACCGGTAACTACGAGCAGTACTTC	CASSLETGNYEQYF
TRBV20-1	TRBJ2-1	NA	TRBD2	TGCAGTGCTAGAGGTCTAGCGGGGGGATGGCGTGGAGATGAGCAGTTCTTC	CSARGLAGGWRGDEQFF
TRBV20-1	TRBJ2-7	NA	NA	TGCAGTGCTAGAGCCCAGGGTGGCTCCTACGAGCAGTACTTC	CSARAQGGSYEQYF
TRBV25-1	TRBJ2-5	many	NA	TGTGCCAGTAAGGGGGAGACCCAGTACTTC	CASKGETQYF
TRBV30	TRBJ2-1	NA	TRBD1	TGTGCCCGGGGACAGGGATCAGGGAATGAGCAGTTCTTC	CARGQGSGNEQFF
TRBV6-2/TRBV6-3	TRBJ2-1	NA	TRBD2	TGTGCCAGCACCCCGGGGGGGGCTAATGAGCAGTTCTTC	CASTPGGANEQFF
TRBV20-1	TRBJ1-4	NA	NA	TGCAGTGCCCGTGGAGGGTTTGATGAAAAACTGTTTTTT	CSARGGFDEKLFF
TRBV6-5	TRBJ2-5	NA	TRBD2	TGTGCCAGCAGTGACTCGGCGGGGGAGAAGACCCAGTACTTC	CASSDSAGEKTQYF
TRBV11-2	TRBJ1-2	few	NA	TGTGCCAGCAGTTTTAGACACTATGGCTACACCTTC	CASSFRHYGYTF
TRBV29-1	TRBJ2-7	few	NA	TGCAGCGTCGGACAACCTACCTACGAGCAGTACTTC	CSVGQPTYEQYF
TRBV3-1	TRBJ1-5	NA	TRBD1	TGTGCCAGCAGCCAAACCTTAGGACAGGGGAATCAGCCCCAGCATTTT	CASSQTLGQGNQPQHF
TRBV10-3	TRBJ2-1	many	TRBD2	TGTGCCACATCCTTCAGGGAGCGGGGCTACAATGAGCAGTTCTTC	CATSFRERGYNEQFF
TRBV20-1	TRBJ2-3	few	TRBD2	TGCAGTGCTACCCTCTTCGGGGGGGGCACAGATACGCAGTATTTT	CSATLFGGGTDTQYF
TRBV5-1	TRBJ2-3	NA	NA	TGCGCCAGCAGCTTGGCCGTGGAGAGAGTCACAGATACGCAGTATTTT	CASSLAVERVTDTQYF
TRBV12-3/TRBV12-4	TRBJ2-3	NA	TRBD2	TGTGCCAGCAGTCCGTTAGCGGGGGGGCATAGAGATACGCAGTATTTT	CASSPLAGGHRDTQYF
TRBV10-3	TRBJ1-2	few	NA	TGTGCCATCAGTGAGACAGGGTACTCGAGTGGCTACACCTTC	CAISETGYSSGYTF
TRBV27	TRBJ2-1	NA	TRBD2	TGTGCCAGCAGTTGGGGACTAGCGGGGCAGTACAATGAGCAGTTCTTC	CASSWGLAGQYNEQFF
TRBV20-1	TRBJ2-1	NA	TRBD1	TGCAGTGCTAGACCTACCGGGACAGGGCTCTACAATGAGCAGTTCTTC	CSARPTGTGLYNEQFF
TRBV5-1	TRBJ2-2	NA	TRBD1	TGCGCCAGCAGCCCCGACAGGGTTTCAGCCGGGGAGCTGTTTTTT	CASSPDRVSAGELFF
TRBV27	TRBJ2-5	NA	TRBD2	TGTGCCAGCGCCGTCAAACTAGCGGGGGAGCAGTACTTC	CASAVKLAGEQYF
TRBV10-3	TRBJ2-4	many	NA	TGTGCCATCAGTGCCGGAGGGGACGGAAACATTCAGTACTTC	CAISAGGDGNIQYF
TRBV15	TRBJ1-2	NA	TRBD1	TGTGCCACCAGCAGAGGACAGGGCGTCAACTATGGCTGCACCTTC	CATSRGQGVNYGCTF
TRBV24-1	TRBJ1-1	NA	TRBD1	TGTGCCACCAGGGGGACAGGGGGAACTGAAGCTTTCTTT	CATRGTGGTEAFF
TRBV9	TRBJ1-2	NA	TRBD1	TGTGCCAGCAGGGCAGGGGGGCCCACGGGGAACTATGGCTACACCTTC	CASRAGGPTGNYGYTF
TRBV6-1	TRBJ2-1	many	NA	TGTGCCAGCATTGCAGTGCTCCACTCCTACAATGAGCAGTTCTTC	CASIAVLHSYNEQFF
TRBV9	TRBJ1-2	few	TRBD1	TGTGCCAGCAGCATCTGGCCGGGACAGCTAAACTATGGCTACACCTTC	CASSIWPGQLNYGYTF
TRBV24-1	TRBJ2-3	few	TRBD1	TGTGCCACCAGTGACCTTAGGGGGCTTAGCACAGATACGCAGTATTTT	CATSDLRGLSTDTQYF
TRBV11-2	TRBJ1-3	few	TRBD1	TGTGCCAGCAGCTCAACGACGACAGGGGGCCCTGGAAACACCATATATTTT	CASSSTTTGGPGNTIYF
TRBV12-3/TRBV12-4	TRBJ1-5	few	NA	TGTGCCAGCACACGTGGGCGTTACGATCAGCCCCAGCATTTT	CASTRGRYDQPQHF
TRBV6-2/TRBV6-3	TRBJ2-2	NA	NA	TGTGCCAGCAGTTACTCTAAGGGGACCGGGGAGCTGTTTTTT	CASSYSKGTGELFF
TRBV19	TRBJ2-1	few	NA	TGTGCCAGTAGTACCGGGTCGACCTACAATGAGCAGTTCTTC	CASSTGSTYNEQFF
TRBV10-3	TRBJ1-2	once	TRBD1	TGTGCCATCAGGGACAGGGAAGGTGGCTACACCTTC	CAIRDREGGYTF
TRBV6-1	TRBJ1-2	few	NA	TGTGCCAGCAGTGAAGGCGGGGACGGCTACACCTTC	CASSEGGDGYTF
TRBV5-1	TRBJ2-7	NA	NA	TGCGCCAGCAAGGCTGATAGAAGAGGTGGTTCCTACGAGCAGTACTTC	CASKADRRGGSYEQYF
TRBV5-1	TRBJ2-2	NA	NA	TGCGCCAGCAGCCCCACACAATCAATCGGCGGGGAGCTGTTTTTT	CASSPTQSIGGELFF